Shown below are 9 T cell receptor beta chains from a single sample sequenced in a study of control samples from healthy donors and cancer patients. Libraries were prepared by immunoSEQ multiplex PCR; TCRdb keeps only in-frame clonotypes and omits some of them. This sample has about 15,000 clones, with about 89% found just once. The sample taken for sequencing was PBMCs. The receptors derive from a woman aged 70 to 79 with colorectal cancer.

The chain has TRBV13 and TRBJ2-1, with 9 bases matching TRBD1. The germline CDR1 and CDR2 sequences are PRHDT and FYEKMQ (reference sequence). V lost 4 bases, J lost 4 bases, and 5 bases stayed unmatched. CDR3 length equals 15 residues. The DNA of the CDR3 is TGTGCCAGCAGCTCGTCGGACAGGGGATACAATGAGCAGTTCTTC. It is translated as CASSSSDRGYNEQFF.

The V gene is TRBV19, the J gene TRBJ1-2; a possible D gene is TRBD1 (5 bases). CDR3 length equals 14 residues. Germline V gives CDR1 LNHDA, CDR2 SQIVND (reference sequence). Deletions cut 3 bases from V and 5 bases from J, with 13 bases between. In DNA, the CDR3 is TGTGCCAGTAGTATCATGGCAGGGAAGTATGGCTACACCTTC. Its translation: CASSIMAGKYGYTF.

The J gene is TRBJ1-1, the V gene TRBV6-1, with D possibly being TRBD1 (6 bases). V was shortened by 3 bases and J by 3 bases, with 11 bases between the two germline ends. Germline V gene data show CDR1 as MNHNS and CDR2 as SASEGT. The CDR3 runs to 14 residues. The DNA of the CDR3 is TGTGCCAGCAGTGAGGGGGGGCTTGACACTGAAGCTTTCTTT. Residues: CASSEGGLDTEAFF.

The sample holds one count of this clone. V and J are TRBV27 and TRBJ2-3; 8 bases map to TRBD2. Germline V gene data show CDR1 as MNHEY and CDR2 as SMNVEV (reference sequence). V lost 9 bases, J lost 2 bases, and 10 bases stayed unmatched. The CDR3 has 15 residues. The CDR3 region is CASTSGGVYTDTQYF. CDR3 nucleotides: TGTGCCAGTACTAGCGGAGGGGTCTACACAGATACGCAGTATTTT.

The chain recombines TRBV20-1 with TRBJ1-1; a possible D gene is TRBD1 (5 bases). The V gene's germline CDR1 is DFQATT and CDR2 SNEGSKA (reference sequence). The CDR3 is 13 residues long. Deletions cut 3 bases from V and 4 bases from J, with 12 bases between. This CDR3 reads CSASSRAGTEAFF. The CDR3 DNA sequence: TGCAGTGCTAGTAGCAGGGCGGGCACTGAAGCTTTCTTT.

The chain is built from TRBV27 and TRBJ2-2; perhaps TRBD2 as D (6 bases). There are 13 residues in the CDR3. Germline values: CDR1 MNHEY, CDR2 SMNVEV (reference sequence). Trimming pared 6 bases from V and 7 bases from J, leaving 12 bases between. The CDR3 is CASSPRGNGELFF. The CDR3 region has the DNA TGTGCCAGCAGCCCTCGGGGGAACGGGGAGCTGTTTTTT.

The chain carries TRBV30 and TRBJ2-2; tentatively, D is TRBD1 or TRBD2 (5 bases each). Trimming stripped 2 bases from V and 0 bases from J, with 10 bases between. The CDR3 contains 15 residues. Germline CDR1 is GTSNPN and CDR2 is SVGIG (reference sequence). The CDR3 sequence: CAWSWGTTNTGELFF. The CDR3 bases are TGTGCCTGGAGTTGGGGGACGACGAACACCGGGGAGCTGTTTTTT.

The chain employs TRBV2 and TRBJ2-2; D might be TRBD1 (6 bases). This CDR3 region has 15 residues. The V end lost 4 bases, the J end lost 1 base, and 10 bases lay between the germline ends. Germline V lookup: CDR1 SNHLY, CDR2 FYNNEI. CDR3 DNA sequence: TGTGCCAGCAGTGTTACAGGGAGGAACACCGGGGAGCTGTTTTTT. It specifies CASSVTGRNTGELFF.

V gene TRBV11-1 combines with J gene TRBJ2-7; no definite D call. V gave up 1 base and J gave up 1 base, with 11 bases separating them. Germline V gene sequence: CDR1 SGHAT, CDR2 FQDESV (reference sequence). This CDR3 comprises 15 residues. CDR3 DNA: TGTGCCAGCAGCTTAGGTACGGGCGGTTCCTACGAGCAGTACTTC. Translated, it gives CASSLGTGGSYEQYF.